One sample yielded the 24 T cell receptor beta chains listed below, sequenced in a study of blood T cell repertoires in COVID-19. Libraries were prepared by immunoSEQ multiplex PCR; TCRdb keeps only in-frame clonotypes and omits some of them. The sample consists of a few hundred thousand clones, 89% of them appearing once. Sequencing input: peripheral blood. The receptors were sampled from a man aged 35-49 years with acute or convalescent COVID-19.

The chain carries TRBV5-8 and TRBJ2-5; no clear D gene. Germline CDR1 and CDR2: SGHTS and YDEGEE. The CDR3 runs 14 residues. Trimming took 0 bases from V and 0 from J, leaving 6 bases between them. CDR3 amino acids: CASSLATNQETQYF. The CDR3 DNA reads TGTGCCAGCAGCTTGGCTACTAACCAAGAGACCCAGTACTTC.

The rearrangement links TRBV5-6 to TRBJ1-1, with D possibly being TRBD1 (6 bases). V lost 4 bases, J lost 4 bases, and 11 bases lay in between. Germline lookup yields CDR1 SGHDT and CDR2 YYEEEE. The CDR3 is 13 residues long. CDR3 sequence: CASSSTGTTEAFF. CDR3 nucleotide sequence: TGTGCCAGCAGCAGCACAGGGACCACTGAAGCTTTCTTT.

The chain links TRBV3-1 (or the pseudogene TRBV3-2) to TRBJ2-7, with TRBD1 matching over 7 bases. This CDR3 is 11 amino acids long. The V and J ends lost 8 bases and 6 bases, in that order; junction bases with no gene match: 4. CDR1 and CDR2 (germline): LGHDT, YNNKEL (reference sequence). The DNA of the CDR3 is TGTGCCAGCGGGACAGTAATCGAGCAGTACTTC. Translated, it gives CASGTVIEQYF.

The chain combines TRBV27 with TRBJ1-1; D ambiguous. V dropped 1 base and J dropped 1 base, with 7 bases sitting between them. Germline V gene sequence: CDR1 MNHEY, CDR2 SMNVEV (reference sequence). The CDR3 extends over 14 amino acids. The CDR3 is CASSLFTENTEAFF. The CDR3 DNA is TGTGCCAGCAGTTTATTTACAGAGAACACTGAAGCTTTCTTT.

This clone has only one observation. The gene calls are TRBV10-3 and TRBJ2-7; the match to TRBD2 covers 12 bases. The CDR3 spans 15 residues. V trimming: 3 bases; J trimming: 6 bases; junction bases outside the gene matches: 6. Germline CDR1 ENHRY, CDR2 SYGVKD. In DNA, the CDR3 is TGTGCCATCAGTGAAACTAGCGGGAGGTCGGGCGAGCAGTACTTC. It yields the protein CAISETSGRSGEQYF.

The rearrangement links TRBV6-6 to TRBJ2-1, with a possible D match to TRBD2 (7 bases). Germline values: CDR1 MNHNY, CDR2 SVGAGI (reference sequence). Trimming took 3 bases from V and 12 from J, leaving 18 bases between them. The CDR3 is 14 residues long. CDR3 residues: CASSYRGGVSGQFF. The CDR3 DNA reads as TGTGCCAGCAGTTATAGGGGGGGGGTGAGCGGGCAGTTCTTC.

The chain employs TRBV9 and TRBJ1-3, with 9 bases lining up with TRBD1. The junction had 8 bases not matched to a gene; V was cut back by 4 bases and J by 6 bases. The V gene's germline CDR1 is SGDLS and CDR2 YYNGEE. The length of the CDR3 is 15 residues. CDR3 nucleotide sequence: TGTGCCAGCAGCCCCCGGACAGGGGAAGAAAACACCATATATTTT. It encodes CASSPRTGEENTIYF.

This rearrangement joins TRBV24-1 to TRBJ1-5; 8 bases are shared with TRBD1. CDR3 size: 16 residues. CDR1 KGHDR and CDR2 SFDVKD come from the germline V gene. V shed 5 bases, J shed 4 bases, and the junction held 9 bases outside the gene matches. The CDR3, as DNA: TGTGCCACCAGTGTAGGCAGGGGGCATCTTAATCAGCCCCAGCATTTT. It translates to CATSVGRGHLNQPQHF.

The rearrangement joins TRBV15 to TRBJ2-5; 7 bases map to TRBD1. The germline gives CDR1 LNHNV, CDR2 YYDKDF (reference sequence). V gave up 0 bases and J gave up 1 base; unmatched junction bases: 11. The CDR3 has 18 amino acids. In DNA form, the CDR3 reads TGTGCCACCAGCAGAGATCCACAGGGGTGGGGTCGCCAAGAGACCCAGTACTTC. It translates to CATSRDPQGWGRQETQYF.

The gene calls are TRBV29-1 and TRBJ1-2; TRBD1 is a possible D gene (6 bases). The CDR3 spans 15 residues. Per the germline V gene, CDR1 is SQVTM and CDR2 is ANQGSEA. Trimming took off 3 bases at V and 2 bases at J, with 16 bases between the two ends. The CDR3: CSVERRATGNYGYTF. For the CDR3, the DNA is TGCAGCGTTGAGAGAAGGGCGACAGGCAACTATGGCTACACCTTC.

This clone turned up a few times. The chain has TRBV19 and TRBJ1-1, with TRBD1 as a possible D gene (6 bases). The CDR3 sequence is 14 residues long. Germline-derived CDR1 and CDR2 are LNHDA and SQIVND (reference sequence). Trimming left V 0 bases short and J 11 bases short, with 16 bases between. The CDR3: CASSIDLTGHDAFF. Here the CDR3 DNA reads TGTGCCAGTAGTATAGATTTGACAGGACATGACGCTTTCTTT.

This clone was seen only once. J is TRBJ1-3 and V is TRBV4-1; TRBD1 agrees at 7 bases. The CDR3 is made up of 15 amino acids. The trim removed 0 bases at V and 3 bases at J, leaving 2 bases unmatched. Germline V gene data show CDR1 as MGHRA and CDR2 as YSYEKL. As DNA, the CDR3 is TGCGCCAGCAGCCAAGATAGGGGGCTTGGAAACACCATATATTTT. The encoded protein is CASSQDRGLGNTIYF.

The rearrangement uses TRBV27 and TRBJ1-2, with a weak D call TRBD1 (6 bases). Trimming removed 1 base from V and 5 bases from J, with 17 bases in between. Germline lookup yields CDR1 MNHEY and CDR2 SMNVEV (reference sequence). The CDR3 is made up of 16 amino acids. CDR3 coding DNA: TGTGCCAGCAGTTTATGGGGGCCGCCGACGGGATATGGCTACACCTTC. Translating it yields CASSLWGPPTGYGYTF.

V usage is TRBV5-4 and J usage is TRBJ2-2; no reliable D call. Trimming stripped 6 bases from V and 4 bases from J, with 7 bases between. Germline CDR1 reads SGHNT; CDR2 reads YYREEE (reference sequence). The CDR3 covers 12 residues. The CDR3 nucleotides read TGTGCCAGCACGAGGCGCACCGGGGAGCTGTTTTTT. This gives the protein CASTRRTGELFF.

The CDR3 DNA reads TGTGCCAGTAGTACCCGGGGACAGATATATAGCAATCAGCCCCAGCATTTT. Translated: CASSTRGQIYSNQPQHF. The chain uses TRBV19 and TRBJ1-5, with 7 bases fitting TRBD1. V was pared by 4 bases and J by 0 bases, with 9 bases of the junction left unmatched. Looked up from germline, CDR1 is LNHDA and CDR2 is SQIVND (reference sequence). The CDR3 spans 17 residues.

The chain is built from TRBV6-1 and TRBJ2-7; D gene unclear. Germline loops: CDR1 MNHNS, CDR2 SASEGT. V lost 6 bases, J lost 5 bases, and 14 bases lay in between. The CDR3 extends over 13 amino acids. The CDR3 bases are TGTGCCAGCAGCATTGTATTGGGCAACGAGCAGTACTTC. It is translated as CASSIVLGNEQYF.

The chain joins TRBV11-3 to TRBJ2-7; the D gene is possibly TRBD2 (7 bases). This CDR3 is built from 14 residues. CDR1 is SGHNT and CDR2 is YENEEA in the germline V gene. V lost 3 bases and J lost 2, with 11 bases in between. The DNA for the CDR3 is TGTGCCAGCAGCTTGAGGGGGACTACCTACGAGCAGTACTTC. The encoded protein is CASSLRGTTYEQYF.

V is TRBV29-1 and J is TRBJ2-2, with TRBD2 matching over 7 bases. The CDR3 has 13 amino acids. The ends lost 3 bases at V and 6 bases at J; junction bases unmatched: 4. The germline V gene has CDR1 SQVTM and CDR2 ANQGSEA. This CDR3 reads CSVDQLASGELFF. The CDR3 nucleotides are TGCAGCGTTGACCAACTAGCGTCCGGGGAGCTGTTTTTT.

The chain has TRBV7-8 and TRBJ2-7; D is ambiguous. Between the trimmed V and J ends, which lost 5 bases and 6 bases, there was a span of 11 bases. CDR1 is SGHVS and CDR2 is FQNEAQ in the germline V gene. The CDR3 sequence is 12 residues long. CDR3 coding DNA: TGTGCCAGCAGCCGGGTCATAGGCGAGCAGTACTTC. It specifies CASSRVIGEQYF.

The chain combines TRBV6-5 with TRBJ1-5; D possibly corresponds to TRBD1 (5 bases). Trimming cost V 6 bases and J 7 bases, with 16 bases left between them. Per germline, CDR1 MNHEY and CDR2 SVGAGI. The CDR3 contains 14 residues. CDR3 sequence reads: CASSSGGFGQPQHF. CDR3 sequence (DNA): TGTGCCAGCAGCTCGGGGGGATTCGGGCAGCCCCAGCATTTT.

The genes are TRBV7-9 and TRBJ1-4, with TRBD1 identical over 7 bases. Trimming removed 6 bases from V and 0 bases from J; junction bases left unmatched: 13. The V gene's germline CDR1 is SEHNR and CDR2 FQNEAQ (reference sequence). The CDR3 runs 18 residues. The CDR3, as DNA: TGTGCCAGCAGTTATAGCGTTGGACAGGATGCAACTAATGAAAAACTGTTTTTT. This codes for CASSYSVGQDATNEKLFF.

This clone was counted once. The V call is TRBV6-5, the J call TRBJ1-2; TRBD1 agrees at 9 bases. From germline, CDR1 is MNHEY and CDR2 SVGAGI. The trim removed 7 bases at V and 6 bases at J, leaving 3 bases unmatched. The CDR3 is 12 amino acids. This CDR3 reads CASNRGLNGYTF. CDR3 sequence (DNA): TGTGCCAGCAACAGGGGGCTGAATGGCTACACCTTC.

V gene TRBV9 combines with J gene TRBJ1-1, with 10 bases fitting TRBD1. The V and J ends lost 3 bases and 4 bases, in that order; junction bases with no gene match: 12. Per the germline V gene, CDR1 is SGDLS and CDR2 is YYNGEE. This CDR3 contains 17 residues. For the CDR3, the DNA is TGTGCCAGCAGCGGAGAGCCCGGGACAGGGGAAGGCACTGAAGCTTTCTTT. This encodes CASSGEPGTGEGTEAFF.

This chain uses TRBV30 with TRBJ2-7; D is perhaps TRBD2 (6 bases). The CDR3 is 12 amino acids. The germline V and J ends were trimmed by 6 bases and 6 bases, with 15 bases remaining between them. Germline CDR1 is GTSNPN and CDR2 is SVGIG (reference sequence). CDR3 sequence: CACGSIPGEQYF. In DNA form, the CDR3 reads TGTGCCTGCGGGAGTATACCTGGCGAGCAGTACTTC.